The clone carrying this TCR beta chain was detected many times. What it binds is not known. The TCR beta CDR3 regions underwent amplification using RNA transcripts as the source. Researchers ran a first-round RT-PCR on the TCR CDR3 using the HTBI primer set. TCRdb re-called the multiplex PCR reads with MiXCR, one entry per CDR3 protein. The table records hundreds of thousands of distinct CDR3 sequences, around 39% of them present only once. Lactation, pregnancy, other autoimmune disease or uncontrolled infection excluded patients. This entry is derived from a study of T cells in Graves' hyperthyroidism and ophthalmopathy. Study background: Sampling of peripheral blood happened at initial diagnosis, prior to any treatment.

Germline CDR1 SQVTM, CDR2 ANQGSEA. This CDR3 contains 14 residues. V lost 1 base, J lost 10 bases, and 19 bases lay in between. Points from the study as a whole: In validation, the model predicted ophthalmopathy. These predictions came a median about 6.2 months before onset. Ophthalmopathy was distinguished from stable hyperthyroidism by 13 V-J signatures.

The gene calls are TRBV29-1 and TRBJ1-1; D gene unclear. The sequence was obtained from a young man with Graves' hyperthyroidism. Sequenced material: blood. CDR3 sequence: CSVEGEQAAWGAFF. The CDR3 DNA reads TGCAGCGTTGAAGGAGAGCAAGCAGCCTGGGGAGCTTTCTTT.